The clone carrying this T cell receptor beta chain was picked up many times. Its specificity is not known. This record belongs to a study of regulatory T cells in long-lasting Graves disease. Library construction for TCR beta used iRepertoire HTBI primers and Arm-PCR of CDR3 regions. TCRdb reprocessed the multiplex PCR reads via MiXCR and lists one record per CDR3 protein. The sample records 310,000 or so distinct CDR3 sequences, around 23% being singletons. The germline CDR1 and CDR2 sequences are SGHAT and FQNNGV. The CDR3 is 12 amino acids. Trimming pared 5 bases from V and 7 bases from J, leaving 12 bases between. Points from the study as a whole: TCR diversity was lower in persistent than newly diagnosed Graves' disease.

Time point noted: persistent/refractory GD, antithyroid drugs over 5 years with positive TRAb. The TCR library was prepared using RNA isolated from PBMCs. This specimen was peripheral blood mononuclear cells (PBMCs), taken when the disease was refractory, from a patient treated with antithyroid drugs. This TCR was sampled from a female donor with Graves disease. The rearrangement links TRBV11-2 to TRBJ2-7; possible D gene TRBD2, 5 bases. The CDR3 sequence is CASSPDSSEQYF. The CDR3 region has the DNA TGTGCCAGCAGCCCGGACTCGAGTGAGCAGTACTTC.